Shown below are 13 T cell receptor beta chains from a single sample sequenced in a study of control samples from healthy donors and cancer patients. Measured with immunoSEQ multiplex PCR; TCRdb has only the in-frame clones, and not every one. This table holds about 180,000 clones, nearly 90% found once. Sample: blood. These receptors all stem from a woman aged 50 to 60 in good health.

V gene TRBV10-3 combines with J gene TRBJ2-7; weak D call: TRBD1 (6 bases). CDR1 is ENHRY, CDR2 SYGVKD, per germline. The CDR3 is 12 amino acids. V lost 8 bases to trimming and J lost 2 bases, with 10 bases between them. Here the CDR3 DNA reads TGTGCCATCCAGGGGCTCGCCTACGAGCAGTACTTC. Protein product: CAIQGLAYEQYF.

The chain combines TRBV7-2 with TRBJ1-2; D gene ambiguous. V gave up 1 base and J gave up 4 bases, with 16 bases separating them. In germline, CDR1 is SGHTA, CDR2 FQGNSA. The CDR3 length is 16 residues. This CDR3 is CASSLGSQQGSYGYTF. The CDR3 DNA follows: TGTGCCAGCAGCTTAGGTTCCCAGCAAGGCTCCTATGGCTACACCTTC.

The chain joins TRBV5-5 to TRBJ2-2, with a weak D call TRBD2 (6 bases). V was cut by 4 bases and J by 3 bases, with 13 bases left in between. The CDR3 is 15 amino acids. Looked up from germline, CDR1 is SGHKS and CDR2 is YYEKEE (reference sequence). The CDR3: CASSNSGTYTGELFF. CDR3 DNA: TGTGCCAGCAGCAACTCCGGGACTTACACCGGGGAGCTGTTTTTT.

The gene calls are TRBV29-1 and TRBJ1-2, with D possibly being TRBD1 (5 bases). Trimming stripped 7 bases from V and 2 bases from J, with 11 bases between. This CDR3 is built from 12 residues. CDR1 and CDR2 (germline): SQVTM, ANQGSEA. The CDR3 reads CSAGSGNYGYTF. The DNA of the CDR3 is TGCAGCGCCGGTTCAGGGAACTATGGCTACACCTTC.

CDR3 amino acids: CASSLGGWVEAFF. CDR3 nucleotides: TGTGCCAGCAGCCTTGGGGGTTGGGTTGAAGCTTTCTTT. The rearrangement links TRBV5-6 to TRBJ1-1, with a possible D match to TRBD1 (5 bases). Germline assignment: CDR1 SGHDT and CDR2 YYEEEE. Trimming took off 4 bases at V and 7 bases at J, with 14 bases between the two ends. The CDR3 has 13 amino acids.

This sequence joins TRBV28 and TRBJ1-3; D gene uncertain. The CDR3 has 14 residues. V was trimmed by 3 bases and J by 4 bases, leaving 10 bases between them. The germline CDR1 and CDR2 sequences are MDHEN and SYDVKM. The DNA for the CDR3 is TGTGCCAGCAGTTTTCTCGGGTCCGGAAACACCATATATTTT. This gives the protein CASSFLGSGNTIYF.

The chain combines TRBV7-9 with TRBJ1-1, with D uncertain. The CDR3 is made up of 12 amino acids. CDR1 is SEHNR, CDR2 FQNEAQ, per germline (reference sequence). V gave up 3 bases and J gave up 1 base, with 3 bases separating them. This CDR3 is CASSFPNTEAFF. DNA for the CDR3: TGTGCCAGCAGCTTCCCGAACACTGAAGCTTTCTTT.

This clone has just one count. The chain links TRBV5-1 to TRBJ1-4; D gene uncertain. This CDR3 contains 13 residues. Trimming stripped 10 bases from V and 0 bases from J, with 10 bases between. CDR1 and CDR2 from the germline V gene are SGHRS and YFSETQ. CDR3 protein: CASQLSTNEKLFF. The CDR3 DNA reads TGCGCCTCTCAATTATCAACTAATGAAAAACTGTTTTTT.

The gene calls are TRBV7-2 and TRBJ1-2, with TRBD1 as a possible D gene (6 bases). V was shortened by 1 base and J by 8 bases, with 11 bases between the two germline ends. This CDR3 contains 13 residues. Germline assignment: CDR1 SGHTA and CDR2 FQGNSA. The CDR3 is CASSLDRDRGYTF. The CDR3 DNA reads TGTGCCAGCAGCTTAGACAGGGATCGCGGCTACACCTTC.

The chain joins TRBV28 to TRBJ1-2; 7 bases match TRBD1. Germline V gene data show CDR1 as MDHEN and CDR2 as SYDVKM. The CDR3 is 12 residues long. The trim removed 8 bases at V and 5 bases at J, leaving 5 bases unmatched. DNA for the CDR3: TGTGCCAGCGTGACAGGGCTATATGGCTACACCTTC. Residues: CASVTGLYGYTF.

The chain is built from TRBV5-1 and TRBJ2-5; 11 nucleotides agree with TRBD1. V was clipped by 4 bases and J by 5 bases; unmatched bases: 4. The germline CDR1 and CDR2 sequences are SGHRS and YFSETQ. The CDR3 contains 14 residues. In nucleotides, the CDR3 is TGCGCCAGCAGCCTTGGGGACAGGGGGGAGACCCAGTACTTC. Amino acids: CASSLGDRGETQYF.

This chain links TRBV7-2 with TRBJ1-1; TRBD1 aligns across 12 bases. J gave up 7 bases and V 5 bases, and 8 bases lay outside the gene matches. Germline loops: CDR1 SGHTA, CDR2 FQGNSA. The CDR3 is made up of 15 amino acids. The CDR3 reads CASSPQGQGAIEAFF. In DNA form, the CDR3 reads TGTGCCAGCAGCCCCCAGGGACAGGGGGCTATTGAAGCTTTCTTT.

The chain carries TRBV19 and TRBJ1-2; the D is unclear. Germline CDR1 reads LNHDA; CDR2 reads SQIVND (reference sequence). The CDR3 is made up of 12 amino acids. V was clipped by 10 bases and J by 0 bases, with 9 bases between them. The CDR3 reads CATGRTNYGYTF. The CDR3 DNA reads as TGTGCCACCGGACGGACTAACTATGGCTACACCTTC. The full variable domain, its missing parts supplied by reference TRBV19 and TRBJ1-2, is DGGITQSPKYLFRKEGQNVTLSCEQNLNHDAMYWYRQDPGQGLRLIYYSQIVNDFQKGDIAEGYSVSREKKESFPLTVTSAQKNPTAFYLCATGRTNYGYTFGSGTRLTVV.